What follows are 4 T cell receptor beta chains derived from one specimen sequenced in a study of molecular identifiers for immune sequencing clone quantification. TCRdb passed the PCR reads through MiXCR, listing each CDR3 protein once. The sample consists of about 630,000 distinct CDR3 sequences, 25% of them appearing once. Sequencing used naive CD8+ T cells from blood, with Jurkat cell RNA spiked in. Subset meaning: FACS-sorted CD8+CD4-CCR7+CD45RA+ naive T cells. All receptors derive from a human donor in good health. Some libraries in this study had Jurkat cell RNA spiked in.

This clonotype has more than one count but fewer than ten. The rearrangement uses TRBV20-1 and TRBJ2-5; possible D gene TRBD2, 5 bases. V gave up 3 bases and J gave up 2 bases, with 19 bases separating them. CDR1 and CDR2 (germline): DFQATT, SNEGSKA (reference sequence). This CDR3 region has 16 residues. CDR3 coding DNA: TGCAGTGCTAGCTGGAGGCTAGGACCCACGCAAGAGACCCAGTACTTC. This gives the protein CSASWRLGPTQETQYF.

In this sample, this clonotype turned up a few times. V and J are TRBV19 and TRBJ1-1; no definite D call. The V gene lost 8 bases and the J gene lost 8 bases, with 18 bases spanning the gap. This CDR3 region has 13 residues. In germline, CDR1 is LNHDA, CDR2 SQIVND (reference sequence). CDR3: CASGMGVAAEAFF. In DNA, the CDR3 is TGTGCCAGTGGAATGGGTGTCGCGGCGGAAGCTTTCTTT.

This chain uses TRBV6-2 or TRBV6-3 with TRBJ2-7, with D unresolved. This CDR3 contains 14 residues. CDR1 MNHEY and CDR2 SVGEGT come from the germline V gene. Trimming shortened V by 2 bases and J by 3 bases, and 11 bases separated the two germline ends. CDR3 in amino acids: CASSYLGSVYEQYF. CDR3 in DNA: TGTGCCAGCAGTTACCTAGGATCCGTCTACGAGCAGTACTTC.

Of note for this clonotype: Possible read error: a much larger clone is one base away. This chain connects TRBV6-5 to TRBJ1-1; unclear D gene. The CDR3 extends over 15 amino acids. Germline V gene sequence: CDR1 MNHEY, CDR2 SVGAGI. CDR3 protein: CASSYSVSVNTEASF. CDR3 DNA: TGTGCCAGCAGTTACTCGGTTTCAGTGAACACTGAAGCTTCCTTT.